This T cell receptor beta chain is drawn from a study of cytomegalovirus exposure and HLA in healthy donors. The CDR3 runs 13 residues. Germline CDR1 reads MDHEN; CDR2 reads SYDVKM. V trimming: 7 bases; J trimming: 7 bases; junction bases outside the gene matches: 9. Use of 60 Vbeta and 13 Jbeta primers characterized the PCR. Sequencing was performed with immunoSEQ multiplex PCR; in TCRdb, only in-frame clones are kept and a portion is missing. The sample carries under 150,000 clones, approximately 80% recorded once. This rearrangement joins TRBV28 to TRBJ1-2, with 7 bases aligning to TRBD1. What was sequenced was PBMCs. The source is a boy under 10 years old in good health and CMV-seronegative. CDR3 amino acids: CASISTGKSGYTF. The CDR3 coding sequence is TGTGCCAGCATCTCGACAGGGAAGAGTGGCTACACCTTC.